Shown below are 16 T cell receptor beta chains from a single sample sequenced in a study of cytomegalovirus exposure and HLA in healthy donors. The table came from immunoSEQ multiplex PCR; TCRdb's copy has only in-frame clones and leaves some out. The sample has more than 250,000 clones, 80% to 95% seen once. Material: PBMCs. These receptors came from a woman aged 30 to 39 in good health and CMV-seronegative.

This clone was found once. The CDR3 reads CASSLGGGPSYEQYF. CDR3 nucleotides: TGTGCCAGCAGCTTAGGGGGGGGCCCTTCTTACGAGCAGTACTTC. The chain employs TRBV11-2 and TRBJ2-7, with TRBD2 as a possible D gene (7 bases). V lost 1 base and J 4 bases, leaving 14 bases between the germline ends. Germline V lookup: CDR1 SGHAT, CDR2 FQNNGV. The CDR3 runs to 15 residues.

The genes are TRBV7-2 and TRBJ2-2; the match to TRBD2 covers 7 bases. The germline V gene encodes CDR1 SGHTA and CDR2 FQGNSA. V dropped 9 bases and J dropped 1; count of bases not matched to a gene: 2. This CDR3 contains 13 residues. The DNA of the CDR3 is TGTGCCAGAGAGCGGGAGAACACCGGGGAGCTGTTTTTT. This sequence encodes CARERENTGELFF.

This chain connects TRBV30 to TRBJ2-7; D is possibly TRBD1 or TRBD2 (5 bases each). This CDR3 comprises 11 residues. V was clipped by 5 bases and J by 9 bases, with 14 bases between them. The germline CDR1 and CDR2 sequences are GTSNPN and SVGIG (reference sequence). The CDR3 nucleotides read TGTGCCTGGTCCCGGGACCGATGGCAGTACTTC. Its protein is CAWSRDRWQYF.

This clone was seen once. The CDR3 is CASSGATTSGDNEQFF. In DNA form, the CDR3 reads TGTGCCAGCAGTGGTGCCACGACTAGCGGGGACAATGAGCAGTTCTTC. The chain links TRBV2 to TRBJ2-1; TRBD2 matches 11 bases. This CDR3 is 16 amino acids long. V was clipped by 4 bases and J by 5 bases; unmatched bases: 7. Germline-derived CDR1 and CDR2 are SNHLY and FYNNEI.

The chain recombines TRBV15 with TRBJ2-1; perhaps TRBD2 as D (5 bases). The germline V gene encodes CDR1 LNHNV and CDR2 YYDKDF (reference sequence). Trimming stripped 0 bases from V and 4 bases from J, with 13 bases between. This CDR3 has 16 amino acids. In DNA form, the CDR3 reads TGTGCCACCAGCAGAGATGAGGGTGCCCGTTACAATGAGCAGTTCTTC. The encoded protein is CATSRDEGARYNEQFF.

V usage is TRBV30 and J usage is TRBJ1-4; 7 bases match TRBD1. CDR3 length: 14 residues. The V and J ends lost 4 bases and 8 bases, in that order; junction bases with no gene match: 10. From germline, CDR1 is GTSNPN and CDR2 SVGIG (reference sequence). The CDR3 sequence is CAWKRRQGGEKLFF. CDR3 coding DNA: TGTGCCTGGAAGCGTCGTCAGGGGGGAGAAAAACTGTTTTTT.

The J gene is TRBJ2-3, the V gene TRBV25-1; possibly TRBD2 for D (7 bases). The germline gives CDR1 MGHDK, CDR2 SYGVNS. The V end lost 4 bases, the J end lost 6 bases, and 14 bases lay between the germline ends. CDR3 length: 14 residues. In DNA form, the CDR3 reads TGTGCCAGCAGTGTTATCGGGGGGCCCGATACGCAGTATTTT. Translated: CASSVIGGPDTQYF. Variable domain in full (rest from reference TRBV25-1 and TRBJ2-3): EADIYQTPRYLVIGTGKKITLECSQTMGHDKMYWYQQDPGMELHLIHYSYGVNSTEKGDLSSESTVSRIRTEHFPLTLESARPSHTSQYLCASSVIGGPDTQYFGPGTRLTVL.

This chain links TRBV27 with TRBJ2-7; 8 bases agree with TRBD2. The CDR3 is made up of 14 amino acids. Trimming removed 5 bases from V and 3 bases from J; junction bases left unmatched: 6. CDR1 and CDR2 (germline): MNHEY, SMNVEV (reference sequence). The CDR3 coding sequence is TGTGCCAGCAGTCCACTAGCGGATGTCTACGAGCAGTACTTC. It is translated as CASSPLADVYEQYF.

This clone appeared once. The gene calls are TRBV15 and TRBJ1-1; 8 bases are a match to TRBD1. There are 15 residues in the CDR3. Germline V gives CDR1 LNHNV, CDR2 YYDKDF (reference sequence). V was pared by 6 bases and J by 4 bases, with 10 bases of the junction left unmatched. The CDR3 DNA reads as TGTGCCACCAGTAGACACAGGGGGGTGGCCACTGAAGCTTTCTTT. Its translation: CATSRHRGVATEAFF.

The rearrangement uses TRBV28 and TRBJ2-2; no definite D call. V lost 6 bases and J 8 bases, leaving 16 bases between the germline ends. Germline loops: CDR1 MDHEN, CDR2 SYDVKM. The CDR3 runs 14 residues. CDR3 in DNA: TGTGCCAGCAGCCGCGGCCCCCCCCCGGGGGAGCTGTTTTTT. Translation gives CASSRGPPPGELFF.

This chain links TRBV6-5 with TRBJ2-7; 10 bases are a match to TRBD2. The CDR3 runs 15 residues. After removal of 4 bases from V and 0 bases from J, the junction contained 3 bases not matched to a gene. Germline-derived CDR1 and CDR2 are MNHEY and SVGAGI. The CDR3: CASSSWTSGSYEQYF. CDR3 DNA sequence: TGTGCCAGCAGTTCTTGGACTAGCGGCTCCTACGAGCAGTACTTC.

The chain carries TRBV11-3 and TRBJ2-3; 10 bases map to TRBD2. CDR3 length equals 16 residues. From germline, CDR1 is SGHNT and CDR2 YENEEA. Germline trimming cut 6 bases from V and 2 bases from J; bases unmatched to any gene: 8. CDR3 loop: CASSRTSGSYTDTQYF. Here the CDR3 DNA reads TGTGCCAGCAGTCGGACTAGCGGCTCTTACACAGATACGCAGTATTTT.

The chain uses TRBV4-3 and TRBJ2-7, with 8 nucleotides matching TRBD1. The V gene's germline CDR1 is LGHNA and CDR2 YSLEER. The V and J ends lost 2 bases and 4 bases, in that order; junction bases with no gene match: 7. The CDR3 is 15 residues long. The CDR3, as DNA: TGCGCCAGCAGCCAAACCGGGACAGGTGCTTACGAGCAGTACTTC. Translated, it gives CASSQTGTGAYEQYF.

This chain uses TRBV6-1 with TRBJ1-5; D gene uncertain. This CDR3 contains 13 residues. V was clipped by 8 bases and J by 2 bases, with 10 bases between them. CDR1 and CDR2 (germline): MNHNS, SASEGT. CDR3 region: CASLLVRNQPQHF. In DNA, the CDR3 is TGTGCCAGCTTACTGGTCCGCAATCAGCCCCAGCATTTT.

The chain carries TRBV6-5 and TRBJ2-1; 10 nucleotides agree with TRBD2. Germline V gives CDR1 MNHEY, CDR2 SVGAGI. The junction had 5 bases not matched to a gene; V was cut back by 6 bases and J by 9 bases. The CDR3 extends over 13 amino acids. For the CDR3, the DNA is TGTGCCAGCAGCCTAGCGGGAGATGGTGAGCAGTTCTTC. Encoded protein: CASSLAGDGEQFF.

The chain carries TRBV28 and TRBJ1-2; 8 nucleotides line up with TRBD1. The CDR3 extends over 15 amino acids. Germline V CDR1 and CDR2: MDHEN, SYDVKM. With 6 bases clipped from V and 6 bases from J, the junction kept 12 bases outside the gene matches. The CDR3 DNA reads as TGTGCCAGCAGCCCTATACAGGGGGAGAGGGATGGCTACACCTTC. Its translation is CASSPIQGERDGYTF.